The present TCR beta chain was sequenced within a study of T cells in Graves' hyperthyroidism and ophthalmopathy. Whole-study context: Initial diagnosis, before any treatment, was when peripheral blood was collected. Study-wide results and caveats: Blood shared most expanded thyroid clonotypes above 0.001.

RNA transcripts were the template for amplifying TCR beta CDR3 regions. HTBI primers drove first-round RT-PCR of the TCR CDR3. A single record per CDR3 protein comes from TCRdb applying MiXCR to the multiplex PCR reads. The sample comprises some 180,000 distinct CDR3 sequences, more than 15% of which are singletons, and 25% to 35% rests with the top ten. Among the patients, aged 18 to 65, hyperthyroidism was newly diagnosed and had lasted under 2 months. The CDR3 spans 12 residues. Germline loops: CDR1 SNHLY, CDR2 FYNNEI. Deletions cut 9 bases from V and 6 bases from J, with 12 bases between. Regarding this clonotype: Its target is unknown.

The TCR originated in a woman between 50 and 59 years old with Graves' hyperthyroidism. The material sequenced was blood. The V and J genes are TRBV2 and TRBJ1-5, with D possibly being TRBD1 (6 bases). This CDR3 reads CASNRVSQPQHF. The DNA of the CDR3 is TGTGCCAGTAACAGGGTTAGTCAGCCCCAGCATTTT.